What follows describes a single T cell receptor (beta chain). Its antigen is unidentified. This sample was taken from a study of T cells in tumors after PD-1 blockade. For the study at large: During anti-PD-1 treatment, some patients continued daily vismodegib 150 mg. Blood samples averaged about 110,000 templates (range about 21,000-260,000) and approximately 37,000 unique clonotypes. General study findings and limits: Blood contained approximately 43% of the tumor's TCR clonotypes.

Genomic DNA template from tumor biopsies or peripheral blood, about 600 ng to 6,004 ng input. Sequencing used immunoSEQ multiplex PCR; TCRdb keeps in-frame clones, though not all of them. The repertoire holds nearly 25,000 clones, about 82% seen once, with around 10% in the top ten. This clonotype originated in a human donor with basal cell carcinoma. This specimen was PBMCs, taken after anti-PD-1 treatment.

The CDR3 DNA is TGTGCCAGCAGCTTAGTGGGTCTGGGCAGGGCTGAAGCTTTCTTT. Translating gives CASSLVGLGRAEAFF. This sequence joins TRBV7-8 and TRBJ1-1, with D maybe TRBD1 (5 bases). Trimming stripped 1 base from V and 6 bases from J, with 15 bases between. The CDR3 is 15 residues long. From germline, CDR1 is SGHVS and CDR2 FQNEAQ.